Listed below are T cell receptor beta chains from one sample, sequenced in a study of cytomegalovirus exposure and HLA in healthy donors. The data were produced by immunoSEQ multiplex PCR, yet TCRdb's version contains in-frame clones alone and is incomplete. The data show around 150,000 clones, 65% to 80% seen once. The sequenced sample was PBMCs. The receptors here all came from a woman aged 40 to 55 in good health and CMV-seronegative. Both conserved end residues are part of each CDR3. A D gene is named only where the DNA matches it firmly. Clone size is given for some rows only: seen once, a few or many times, or a class if the clone is expanded.

V: TRBV27
J: TRBJ2-2
size: -
D: TRBD1
CDR3: CASTPRLFAGTGITGELFF
DNA: TGTGCCAGCACCCCACGCTTATTCGCCGGGACAGGGATTACCGGGGAGCTGTTTTTT

V: TRBV15
J: TRBJ2-2
size: few
D: -
CDR3: CATSMGAPTGELFF
DNA: TGTGCCACCAGCATGGGGGCGCCCACCGGGGAGCTGTTTTTT

V: TRBV5-1
J: TRBJ1-5
size: -
D: TRBD1
CDR3: CASSSGTGGINQPQHF
DNA: TGCGCCAGCAGCTCCGGGACAGGGGGCATCAATCAGCCCCAGCATTTT

V: TRBV21-1
J: TRBJ1-4
size: -
D: -
CDR3: CASSKGSRNRVDEKLFF
DNA: TGTGCCAGCAGCAAAGGGAGTAGGAACAGGGTGGATGAAAAACTGTTTTTT

V: TRBV18
J: TRBJ1-1
size: -
D: TRBD1
CDR3: CASSPRQGAVGTEAFF
DNA: TGTGCCAGCTCACCACGGCAGGGGGCGGTTGGCACTGAAGCTTTCTTT

V: TRBV11-2
J: TRBJ2-7
size: -
D: TRBD1
CDR3: CATKQGADYEQYF
DNA: TGTGCCACGAAACAGGGGGCGGACTACGAGCAGTACTTC

V: TRBV2
J: TRBJ1-1
size: -
D: -
CDR3: CASSEQGLEYEAFF
DNA: TGTGCCAGCAGTGAACAGGGCTTAGAGTATGAAGCTTTCTTT

V: TRBV7-9
J: TRBJ1-1
size: -
D: TRBD1
CDR3: CASSFGSTGEVSTEAFF
DNA: TGTGCCAGCAGCTTCGGGTCTACAGGGGAGGTCAGCACTGAAGCTTTCTTT

V: TRBV9
J: TRBJ1-6
size: -
D: TRBD1
CDR3: CASSVRQGAEYSPLHF
DNA: TGTGCCAGCAGTGTAAGACAGGGGGCGGAGTATTCACCCCTCCACTTT

V: TRBV2
J: TRBJ1-5
size: once
D: -
CDR3: CASSIYRDQPQHF
DNA: TGTGCCAGCAGTATATACAGGGATCAGCCCCAGCATTTT

V: TRBV14
J: TRBJ1-2
size: -
D: TRBD1
CDR3: CASSQARGSDYGYTF
DNA: TGTGCCAGCAGCCAGGCCAGGGGGTCGGACTATGGCTACACCTTC

V: TRBV7-2
J: TRBJ2-7
size: -
D: -
CDR3: CASSLGRAYEQYF
DNA: TGTGCCAGCAGCTTAGGCAGGGCCTACGAGCAGTACTTC

V: TRBV21-1
J: TRBJ1-2
size: -
D: -
CDR3: CASSLLPNYGYTF
DNA: TGTGCCAGCAGCCTTCTCCCGAACTATGGCTACACCTTC

V: TRBV18
J: TRBJ1-5
size: -
D: -
CDR3: CASSPTGLNQPQHF
DNA: TGTGCCAGCTCACCGACGGGACTCAATCAGCCCCAGCATTTT

V: TRBV29-1
J: TRBJ1-3
size: once
D: -
CDR3: CSVLQGRGTIYF
DNA: TGCAGCGTTTTACAGGGTCGGGGCACCATATATTTT

V: TRBV19
J: TRBJ1-1
size: many
D: TRBD1
CDR3: CARPEAPTQGAFF
DNA: TGTGCCAGACCTGAGGCCCCCACACAGGGGGCTTTCTTT

V: TRBV4-1
J: TRBJ1-1
size: few
D: TRBD1
CDR3: CASSDRTGINTEAFF
DNA: TGCGCCAGCAGCGATCGGACAGGGATAAACACTGAAGCTTTCTTT

V: TRBV2
J: TRBJ2-7
size: -
D: -
CDR3: CASSVGGAFGEQYF
DNA: TGTGCCAGCAGTGTTGGGGGGGCGTTCGGCGAGCAGTACTTC

V: TRBV25-1
J: TRBJ2-2
size: -
D: -
CDR3: CASSYSSNTGELFF
DNA: TGTGCCAGCAGTTACAGCAGCAACACCGGGGAGCTGTTTTTT

V: TRBV5-1
J: TRBJ2-3
size: few
D: TRBD1
CDR3: CASTLRTGGADTQYF
DNA: TGCGCCAGCACCCTGAGGACAGGGGGCGCAGATACGCAGTATTTT

V: TRBV19
J: TRBJ1-1
size: -
D: -
CDR3: CASKTGLGTEAFF
DNA: TGTGCCAGTAAAACAGGGCTTGGCACTGAAGCTTTCTTT

V: TRBV2
J: TRBJ1-1
size: -
D: TRBD1
CDR3: CAIRTGVPNTEAFF
DNA: TGTGCCATCAGGACAGGGGTTCCGAACACTGAAGCTTTCTTT

V: TRBV6-1
J: TRBJ2-7
size: -
D: TRBD2
CDR3: CASSDSLGTSGIYEQYF
DNA: TGTGCCAGCAGTGATTCTCTCGGGACTAGCGGCATCTACGAGCAGTACTTC

V: TRBV7-2
J: TRBJ2-7
size: -
D: TRBD2
CDR3: CASSRGGVQVAYEQYF
DNA: TGTGCCAGCAGCCGCGGGGGGGTCCAAGTCGCCTACGAGCAGTACTTC

V: TRBV9
J: TRBJ2-1
size: -
D: -
CDR3: CASSVGGVYNEQFF
DNA: TGTGCCAGCAGCGTAGGGGGGGTATACAATGAGCAGTTCTTC

V: TRBV7-9
J: TRBJ1-2
size: -
D: -
CDR3: CASSLVGGLEGYTF
DNA: TGTGCCAGCAGCTTAGTTGGGGGCTTGGAGGGCTACACCTTC

V: TRBV5-1
J: TRBJ2-1
size: -
D: -
CDR3: CASSLVSGKGWDEQFF
DNA: TGCGCCAGCAGCCTCGTTAGCGGAAAGGGTTGGGATGAGCAGTTCTTC

V: TRBV2
J: TRBJ1-5
size: -
D: TRBD1
CDR3: CATKGTGAQGPQHF
DNA: TGTGCCACGAAGGGGACAGGGGCTCAAGGGCCCCAGCATTTT

V: TRBV30
J: TRBJ1-5
size: -
D: -
CDR3: CAWNVGGITNQPQHF
DNA: TGTGCCTGGAATGTTGGGGGCATAACAAATCAGCCCCAGCATTTT

V: TRBV14
J: TRBJ2-1
size: -
D: TRBD2
CDR3: CASSQLLAGDDEQFF
DNA: TGTGCCAGCAGCCAACTACTAGCGGGGGACGATGAGCAGTTCTTC

V: TRBV11-2
J: TRBJ1-2
size: -
D: -
CDR3: CASSLGTTAYGYTF
DNA: TGTGCCAGCAGCTTAGGAACGACAGCCTATGGCTACACCTTC

V: TRBV11-2
J: TRBJ1-5
size: -
D: -
CDR3: CASSRNNGFMGPNQPQHF
DNA: TGTGCCAGCAGCCGCAACAACGGGTTTATGGGGCCCAATCAGCCCCAGCATTTT

V: TRBV30
J: TRBJ1-1
size: -
D: -
CDR3: CAWSNGGTSYIEAFF
DNA: TGTGCCTGGAGTAATGGCGGGACCTCTTACATTGAAGCTTTCTTT

V: TRBV21-1
J: TRBJ1-2
size: -
D: -
CDR3: CASSAAGGYDGYTF
DNA: TGTGCCAGCAGCGCGGCGGGGGGATATGATGGCTACACCTTC

V: TRBV29-1
J: TRBJ2-1
size: -
D: TRBD1
CDR3: CSAGTDYNEQFF
DNA: TGCAGCGCCGGGACAGATTACAATGAGCAGTTCTTC

V: TRBV21-1
J: TRBJ1-3
size: -
D: -
CDR3: CASRPGTALNTIYF
DNA: TGTGCCAGCCGCCCCGGGACAGCTCTAAACACCATATATTTT